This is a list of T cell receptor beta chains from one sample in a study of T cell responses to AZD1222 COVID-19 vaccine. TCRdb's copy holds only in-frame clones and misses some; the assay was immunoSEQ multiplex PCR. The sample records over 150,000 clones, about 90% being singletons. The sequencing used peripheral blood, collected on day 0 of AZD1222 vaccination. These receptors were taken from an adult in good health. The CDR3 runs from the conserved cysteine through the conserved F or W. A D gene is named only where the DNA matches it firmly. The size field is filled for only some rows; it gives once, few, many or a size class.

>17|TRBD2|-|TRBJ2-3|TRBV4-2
CASRRLAGDASTDTQYF
TGTGCCAGCCGCCGACTAGCGGGAGATGCTAGCACAGATACGCAGTATTTT
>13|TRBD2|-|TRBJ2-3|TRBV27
CASSLAGADTQYF
TGTGCCAGCAGCCTAGCGGGAGCAGATACGCAGTATTTT
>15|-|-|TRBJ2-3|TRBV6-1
CASSEVGFGTDTQYF
TGTGCCAGCAGTGAAGTAGGATTCGGCACAGATACGCAGTATTTT
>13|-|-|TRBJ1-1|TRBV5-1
CASSLARATEAFF
TGCGCCAGCAGCTTGGCGAGGGCCACTGAAGCTTTCTTT
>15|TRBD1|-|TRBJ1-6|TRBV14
CASSQNRGNNSPLHF
TGTGCCAGCAGCCAGAACAGGGGAAATAATTCACCCCTCCACTTT
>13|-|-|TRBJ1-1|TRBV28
CASSFRGGTEAFF
TGTGCCAGCAGTTTTCGAGGCGGAACTGAAGCTTTCTTT
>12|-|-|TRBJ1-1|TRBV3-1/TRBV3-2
CASSRVDTEAFF
TGTGCCAGCAGCCGCGTAGACACTGAAGCTTTCTTT
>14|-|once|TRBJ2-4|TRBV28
CASTPSIQGNIQYF
TGTGCCAGCACCCCCTCCATTCAGGGAAACATTCAGTACTTC
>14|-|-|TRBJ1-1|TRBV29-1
CSAQQDGTRTEAFF
TGCAGCGCCCAACAGGACGGAACAAGAACTGAAGCTTTCTTT
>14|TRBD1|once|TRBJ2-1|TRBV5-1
CASNSGTGYNEQFF
TGCGCCAGCAATTCCGGGACAGGCTACAATGAGCAGTTCTTC
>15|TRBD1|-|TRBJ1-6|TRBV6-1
CASSEVDRGNSPLHF
TGTGCCAGCAGTGAAGTCGACAGGGGGAATTCACCCCTCCACTTT
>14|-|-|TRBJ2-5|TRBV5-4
CASSVREIQETQYF
TGTGCCAGCAGCGTCCGAGAAATCCAAGAGACCCAGTACTTC
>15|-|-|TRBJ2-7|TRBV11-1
CASSLARNKVYEQYF
TGTGCCAGCAGCTTAGCAAGAAATAAGGTCTACGAGCAGTACTTC
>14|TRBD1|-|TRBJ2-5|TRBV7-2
CASSIGTGLETQYF
TGTGCCAGCAGCATAGGGACAGGGTTAGAGACCCAGTACTTC
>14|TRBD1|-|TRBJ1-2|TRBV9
CASSVAGGDYGYTF
TGTGCCAGCAGCGTAGCAGGGGGCGACTATGGCTACACCTTC
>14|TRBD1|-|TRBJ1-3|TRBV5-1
CASRYRDSGNTIYF
TGCGCCAGCAGATACCGGGACAGTGGAAACACCATATATTTT
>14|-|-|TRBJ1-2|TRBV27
CASSLLGNNYGYTF
TGTGCCAGCAGTTTATTGGGCAATAACTATGGCTACACCTTC
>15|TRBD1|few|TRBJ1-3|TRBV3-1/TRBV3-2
CASSLDRGPGNTIYF
TGTGCCAGCAGCCTCGACAGGGGGCCAGGAAACACCATATATTTT
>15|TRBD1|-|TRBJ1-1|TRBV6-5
CASSYGGTGDIAAFF
TGTGCCAGCAGTTACGGGGGGACAGGGGATATTGCGGCTTTCTTT
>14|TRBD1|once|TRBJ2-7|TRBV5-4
CASSPDRGSHEQYF
TGTGCCAGCAGCCCCGACAGGGGTTCCCACGAGCAGTACTTC
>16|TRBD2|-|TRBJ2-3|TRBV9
CASSDPGLAATDTQYF
TGTGCCAGCAGCGATCCGGGACTAGCGGCCACAGATACGCAGTATTTT
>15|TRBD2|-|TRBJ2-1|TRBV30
CAWTLAGVPYNEQFF
TGTGCCTGGACGCTAGCGGGAGTACCCTACAATGAGCAGTTCTTC
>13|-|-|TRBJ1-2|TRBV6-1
CASSERQGQGYTF
TGTGCCAGCAGTGAAAGGCAGGGTCAAGGCTACACCTTC
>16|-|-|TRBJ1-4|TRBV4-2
CASSARDAATNEKLFF
TGTGCCAGCAGCGCTCGGGACGCTGCAACTAATGAAAAACTGTTTTTT
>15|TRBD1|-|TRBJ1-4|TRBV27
CASSAPGQGWEKLFF
TGTGCCAGCAGTGCCCCCGGACAGGGGTGGGAAAAACTGTTTTTT
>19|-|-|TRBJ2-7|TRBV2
CASSEPRTAHAKPLYEQYF
TGTGCCAGCAGTGAACCCCGGACAGCGCATGCTAAGCCTCTCTACGAGCAGTACTTC
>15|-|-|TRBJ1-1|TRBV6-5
CASRYLYRMNTEAFF
TGTGCCAGCAGGTACCTTTATAGGATGAACACTGAAGCTTTCTTT
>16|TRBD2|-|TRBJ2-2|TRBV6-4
CASSGSSGPLSGELFF
TGTGCCAGCAGTGGGTCTAGCGGACCCTTGTCCGGGGAGCTGTTTTTT
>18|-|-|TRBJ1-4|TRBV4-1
CASSQGAQMGGQTEKLFF
TGCGCCAGCAGCCAAGGGGCCCAGATGGGGGGGCAGACTGAAAAACTGTTTTTT
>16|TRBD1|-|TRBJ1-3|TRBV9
CASSVDRVIVGNTIYF
TGTGCCAGCAGCGTGGACAGGGTGATAGTGGGAAACACCATATATTTT
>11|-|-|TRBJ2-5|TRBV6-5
CASSWGLSQYF
TGTGCCAGCAGCTGGGGGCTGTCCCAGTACTTC
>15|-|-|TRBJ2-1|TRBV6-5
CASSYSGGAYNEQFF
TGTGCCAGCAGTTACTCAGGGGGTGCCTACAATGAGCAGTTCTTC
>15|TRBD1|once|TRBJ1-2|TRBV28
CASRHRDRANYGYTF
TGTGCCAGCAGGCACCGGGACAGGGCTAACTATGGCTACACCTTC
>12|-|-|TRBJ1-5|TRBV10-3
CAISDSVGPQHF
TGTGCCATCAGTGACTCCGTCGGGCCCCAGCATTTT
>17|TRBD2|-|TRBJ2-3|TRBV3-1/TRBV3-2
CASSQGDLAGGTDTQYF
TGTGCCAGCAGCCAAGGAGACCTAGCGGGAGGAACAGATACGCAGTATTTT
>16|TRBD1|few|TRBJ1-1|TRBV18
CASSRDRGLPNTEAFF
TGTGCCAGCTCGCGGGACAGGGGGCTCCCCAACACTGAAGCTTTCTTT
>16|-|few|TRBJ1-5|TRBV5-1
CASSLVVGWQFQPQHF
TGCGCCAGCAGCTTGGTGGTTGGATGGCAGTTCCAGCCCCAGCATTTT
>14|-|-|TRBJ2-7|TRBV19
CASSQTALLVGQYF
TGTGCCAGTAGCCAGACAGCCCTACTGGTCGGGCAGTACTTC
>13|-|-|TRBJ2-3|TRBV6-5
CASSRVLTDTQYF
TGTGCCAGCAGTCGCGTATTAACAGATACGCAGTATTTT
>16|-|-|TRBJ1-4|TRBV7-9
CASSLALRQETEKLFF
TGTGCCAGCAGCTTAGCGCTAAGGCAGGAAACAGAAAAACTGTTTTTT
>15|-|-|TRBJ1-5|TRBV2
CASRAQGVGNQPQHF
TGTGCCAGCAGGGCACAGGGTGTGGGCAATCAGCCCCAGCATTTT
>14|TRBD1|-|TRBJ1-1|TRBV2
CASTSGTENTEAFF
TGTGCCAGCACCTCCGGGACAGAGAACACTGAAGCTTTCTTT
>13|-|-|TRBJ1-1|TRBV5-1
CASSPSMNTEAFF
TGCGCCAGCAGTCCTTCAATGAACACTGAAGCTTTCTTT
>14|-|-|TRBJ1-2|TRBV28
CASSLEQKNYGYTF
TGTGCCAGCAGTTTAGAACAGAAAAACTATGGCTACACCTTC
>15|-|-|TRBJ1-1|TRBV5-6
CASSLGAGANTEAFF
TGTGCCAGCAGCCTGGGGGCGGGAGCGAACACTGAAGCTTTCTTT
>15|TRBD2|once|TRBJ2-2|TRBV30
CAWNPTGGPPGELFF
TGTGCCTGGAACCCCACGGGAGGTCCTCCCGGGGAGCTGTTTTTT
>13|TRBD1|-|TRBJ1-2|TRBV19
CASTPDRNYGYTF
TGTGCCAGTACCCCGGACAGGAACTATGGCTACACCTTC